Listed here are 9 T cell receptor beta chains from one sample, sequenced in a study of cytomegalovirus exposure and HLA in healthy donors. Both 60 Vbeta primers and 13 Jbeta primers went into the PCR. Sequencing was performed with immunoSEQ multiplex PCR; in TCRdb, only in-frame clones are kept and a portion is missing. The sample holds around 130,000 clones, less than 80% seen once. Material: PBMCs. The receptors were sampled from a man aged 40-49 years in good health and CMV-seropositive.

The rearrangement links TRBV4-2 to TRBJ1-4, with unresolved D. The ends were cut back, 0 bases at V and 8 bases at J, with 10 bases in the middle. The CDR3 is 14 amino acids. Per germline, CDR1 LGHNA and CDR2 YNFKEQ. The CDR3 nucleotides are TGTGCCAGCAGCCAAGATCTCAAGAGAGAAAAACTGTTTTTT. Translating gives CASSQDLKREKLFF.

CDR3: CASSYRGEGLYGYTF. The DNA for the CDR3 is TGTGCCAGCAGTTACAGGGGAGAGGGCTTATATGGCTACACCTTC. The chain employs TRBV28 and TRBJ1-2; TRBD1 matches 7 bases. V dropped 4 bases and J dropped 5; count of bases not matched to a gene: 10. The length of the CDR3 is 15 residues. Germline lookup yields CDR1 MDHEN and CDR2 SYDVKM.

In DNA, the CDR3 is TGTGCCAGCAGCTTAGCTCGAAGTAGCGGGAGCTCCTACGAGCAGTACTTC. This encodes CASSLARSSGSSYEQYF. V is TRBV7-9 and J is TRBJ2-7, with 9 bases fitting TRBD2. The germline V gene encodes CDR1 SEHNR and CDR2 FQNEAQ (reference sequence). Unmatched junction bases numbered 6, after V lost 0 bases and J lost 0 bases. The CDR3 runs to 17 residues.

V and J are TRBV25-1 and TRBJ2-5; 12 nucleotides align to TRBD2. The CDR3 contains 16 residues. Unmatched junction bases numbered 7, after V lost 3 bases and J lost 5 bases. Germline-derived CDR1 and CDR2 are MGHDK and SYGVNS. The CDR3 reads CASSDPTSGSRETQYF. CDR3 nucleotides: TGTGCCAGCAGTGACCCGACTAGCGGGAGTCGGGAGACCCAGTACTTC. The variable domain in full, with the rest retrieved from reference TRBV25-1 and TRBJ2-5, is EADIYQTPRYLVIGTGKKITLECSQTMGHDKMYWYQQDPGMELHLIHYSYGVNSTEKGDLSSESTVSRIRTEHFPLTLESARPSHTSQYLCASSDPTSGSRETQYFGPGTRLLVL.

CDR3 nucleotide sequence: TGTGCCAGTAGCCCCGGGACTAGATCCTACGAGCAGTACTTC. It is translated as CASSPGTRSYEQYF. V gene TRBV19 combines with J gene TRBJ2-7, with TRBD2 identical over 8 bases. The CDR3 is 14 residues long. Germline V gene sequence: CDR1 LNHDA, CDR2 SQIVND (reference sequence). J was trimmed by 1 base and V by 6 bases; bases with no gene match: 5.

The chain has TRBV27 and TRBJ1-1; D ambiguous. Trimming removed 4 bases at V and 0 bases at J, with 15 bases between. The CDR3 runs 16 residues. Germline V lookup: CDR1 MNHEY, CDR2 SMNVEV (reference sequence). DNA of the CDR3: TGTGCCAGCAGTTCAAGGAGTGGCTTCATGAACACTGAAGCTTTCTTT. Translation: CASSSRSGFMNTEAFF.

This clone was seen a single time. The rearrangement uses TRBV6-6 and TRBJ1-1, with a weak D call TRBD1 (6 bases). The V and J ends lost 5 bases and 3 bases respectively, with 16 bases between them. CDR1 and CDR2 (germline): MNHNY, SVGAGI (reference sequence). This CDR3 has 15 amino acids. The CDR3 loop reads CASSTSKQGYTEAFF. CDR3 nucleotides: TGTGCCAGCAGTACTTCAAAACAGGGTTACACTGAAGCTTTCTTT.

In DNA form, the CDR3 reads TGTGCCATCAGTGAGTCCGAAGAGACCCAGTACTTC. Protein: CAISESEETQYF. This rearrangement joins TRBV10-3 to TRBJ2-5; D not certain. Per germline, CDR1 ENHRY and CDR2 SYGVKD. The CDR3 is 12 amino acids. Between the trimmed V and J ends, which lost 0 bases and 3 bases, there was a span of 2 bases.

V usage is TRBV29-1 and J usage is TRBJ2-7; the match to TRBD1 covers 7 bases. V was clipped by 6 bases and J by 4 bases; unmatched bases: 6. The CDR3 consists of 12 residues. Germline CDR1 is SQVTM and CDR2 is ANQGSEA. The CDR3 DNA reads TGCAGCGTCCGGGACAGTTCTTACGAGCAGTACTTC. Translated: CSVRDSSYEQYF.